This T cell receptor beta chain was documented in a study of human T cells and chemical hapten exposure. Turning to the study itself: Skin of the upper inner arm, roughly 2 cm by roughly 2 cm, received 2% DPC for sensitization. Per-sample TCR yields varied mainly from small pooled library volume differences.

Per germline, CDR1 MNHNS and CDR2 SASEGT. V shed 6 bases and J 3 bases; nucleotides not matched to a gene: 5. CDR3 length: 14 residues. Whole-study results and caveats: There was no change with DPC sensitization in TCRs above 1 in 1000 frequency.

Concerning this clonotype itself: No antigen is known for it.

The library gave individual cDNA molecules unique molecular identifiers. TCRdb passed the RACE reads through MiXCR, listing each CDR3 protein once. The sample records 190,000 or so distinct CDR3 sequences, around 23% being singletons. Stated time point: patch test 3, about 24 weeks after DPC sensitization. Treatment defined: therapeutic diphenylcyclopropenone sensitization with weekly scalp DPC. The chain has TRBV6-1 and TRBJ1-5; 7 positions agree with TRBD1. Source: whole blood, taken in connection with sensitization to the hapten diphenylcyclopropenone (DPC). This receptor was identified in a woman aged 40 to 55 with alopecia areata. Some clones in this sample may be carry-over from other donors' samples. This CDR3 reads CASSMGQLNQPQHF. Written as DNA, the CDR3 is TGTGCCAGCAGCATGGGACAGCTCAATCAGCCCCAGCATTTT.